This T cell receptor beta chain is from a study of shared clonotypes between healthy human individuals. The overall study: The plates for each donor numbered three CD4 naive, three CD4 memory, two CD8 naive and one CD8 memory.

This clone has more than one count but fewer than ten. Some clones are missing from TCRdb's copy, which holds only in-frame ones; the method was immunoSEQ multiplex PCR. Of 2 million to 2.5 million clones detected, just over 90% appear once; the ten largest clones hold 0.35% to 0.45%. CDR1 and CDR2 (germline): MDHEN, SYDVKM. V lost 5 bases, J lost 12 bases, and 20 bases lay in between. The CDR3 length is 14 residues. This TCR derives from a man aged 18 to 29 in good health. Some clones in this sample may be carry-over from other donors' samples. The chain employs TRBV28 and TRBJ2-1; D might be TRBD1 (6 bases). Sequenced material: naive CD4+ T cells from PBMCs. Regarding subset: CD45RA+ positively selected. The CDR3 region is CASSLPGQLRTQFF. Here the CDR3 DNA reads TGTGCCAGCAGTCTACCCGGACAGCTAAGAACGCAGTTCTTC.